These T cell receptor beta chains were read from a single sample in a study of cytomegalovirus exposure and HLA in healthy donors. Profiled with immunoSEQ multiplex PCR; TCRdb holds only in-frame clones, not every one. The table lists approximately 160,000 clones, roughly 79% of them singletons. Sequencing used PBMCs. The source of these receptors is a man aged 18 to 29 in good health and CMV-seropositive. Each CDR3 is given with its conserved first and last residue. A D gene is named only where the DNA matches it firmly. A row's size may be missing; if present it is once, few, many or a size class.

abundance: -
d_gene: -
j_gene: TRBJ1-1
v_gene: TRBV6-5
CDR3aa: CASSYRRGEAFF
CDR3nt: TGTGCCAGCAGTTATCGACGGGGTGAAGCTTTCTTT

abundance: -
d_gene: TRBD1
j_gene: TRBJ1-5
v_gene: TRBV10-3
CDR3aa: CAISDLQGTSNQPQHF
CDR3nt: TGTGCCATCAGTGATCTACAGGGGACTAGCAATCAGCCCCAGCATTTT

abundance: -
d_gene: -
j_gene: TRBJ2-2
v_gene: TRBV11-2
CDR3aa: CASSLRQANTGELFF
CDR3nt: TGTGCCAGCAGCTTGCGGCAAGCGAACACCGGGGAGCTGTTTTTT

abundance: once
d_gene: TRBD2
j_gene: TRBJ2-5
v_gene: TRBV28
CDR3aa: CASNPIGGKETQYF
CDR3nt: TGTGCCAGCAACCCCATCGGGGGGAAAGAGACCCAGTACTTC

abundance: once
d_gene: -
j_gene: TRBJ1-1
v_gene: TRBV10-1
CDR3aa: CASSDTSTRLGTEAFF
CDR3nt: TGCGCCAGCAGTGATACCTCGACACGGCTTGGCACTGAAGCTTTCTTT

abundance: -
d_gene: TRBD1
j_gene: TRBJ2-2
v_gene: TRBV5-1
CDR3aa: CASSSPGQGNTGELFF
CDR3nt: TGCGCCAGCAGCTCCCCGGGACAGGGTAACACCGGGGAGCTGTTTTTT

abundance: few
d_gene: -
j_gene: TRBJ1-2
v_gene: TRBV20-1
CDR3aa: CSAPPQAQDIF
CDR3nt: TGCAGTGCCCCGCCTCAAGCCCAAGATATCTTC

abundance: once
d_gene: -
j_gene: TRBJ1-5
v_gene: TRBV5-1
CDR3aa: CASSLSGTRNQPQHF
CDR3nt: TGCGCCAGCAGCCTTTCCGGGACACGCAATCAGCCCCAGCATTTT

abundance: -
d_gene: TRBD2
j_gene: TRBJ2-5
v_gene: TRBV6-6
CDR3aa: CASSRTSAFSETQYF
CDR3nt: TGTGCCAGCAGTAGGACTAGCGCGTTCTCAGAGACCCAGTACTTC

abundance: once
d_gene: TRBD1
j_gene: TRBJ1-1
v_gene: TRBV29-1
CDR3aa: CSVRQGAGTEAFF
CDR3nt: TGCAGCGTCCGACAGGGGGCAGGGACTGAAGCTTTCTTT